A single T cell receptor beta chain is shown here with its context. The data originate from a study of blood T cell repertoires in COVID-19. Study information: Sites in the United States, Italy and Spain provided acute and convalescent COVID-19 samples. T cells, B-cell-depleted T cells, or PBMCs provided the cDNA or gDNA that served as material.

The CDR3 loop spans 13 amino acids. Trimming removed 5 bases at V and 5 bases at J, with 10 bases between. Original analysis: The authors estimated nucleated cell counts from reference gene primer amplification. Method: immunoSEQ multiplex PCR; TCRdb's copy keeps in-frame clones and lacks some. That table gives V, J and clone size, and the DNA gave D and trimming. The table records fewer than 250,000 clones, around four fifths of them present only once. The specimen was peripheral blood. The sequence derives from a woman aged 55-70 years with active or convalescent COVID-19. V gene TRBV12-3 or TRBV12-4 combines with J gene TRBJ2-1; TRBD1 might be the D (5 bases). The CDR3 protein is CASSPQGNNEQFF. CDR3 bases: TGTGCCAGCAGTCCCCAGGGAAACAATGAGCAGTTCTTC.